Listed below are T cell receptor beta chains from one sample, sequenced in a study of regulatory T cells in long-lasting Graves disease. Using its own MiXCR run on the multiplex PCR reads, TCRdb lists one record per CDR3 protein. The sample lists 400,000 or so distinct CDR3 sequences; around 22% were seen once. Material: peripheral blood mononuclear cells (PBMCs), obtained when the disease was refractory, from a patient treated with antithyroid drugs. The source is a female donor with Graves disease. The CDR3 runs from the conserved cysteine through the conserved F or W. The order of the fields is D gene, clone size, V gene, J gene, CDR3 protein, CDR3 DNA. D genes are given only for firm matches. Rows give clone size only sometimes, using once, few, many, or a class for an expanded clone.

>.|.|TRBV6-1|TRBJ1-3
CASTSGGDTIYF
TGTGCCAGCACATCGGGGGGTGACACCATATATTTT
>TRBD1|.|TRBV18|TRBJ1-1
CASALASQGAEAFF
TGTGCCAGCGCTTTAGCGTCACAGGGGGCCGAAGCTTTCTTT
>TRBD1|.|TRBV6-1|TRBJ2-7
CASLTGTGSSYEQYF
TGTGCCAGCCTTACCGGGACAGGGAGCTCCTACGAGCAGTACTTC
>.|few|TRBV6-1|TRBJ2-7
CATGWDLNNEQYF
TGTGCCACCGGCTGGGATTTGAATAACGAGCAGTACTTC
>TRBD2|few|TRBV7-2|TRBJ2-5
CASSPTSGRAAETQYF
TGTGCCAGCAGCCCGACTAGCGGGAGGGCCGCGGAGACCCAGTACTTC
>.|few|TRBV20-1|TRBJ2-7
CSAMRDEQYF
TGCAGTGCTATGAGGGACGAGCAGTACTTC
>.|few|TRBV20-1|TRBJ2-5
CSASPLSGQETQYF
TGCAGTGCTAGCCCATTGAGCGGGCAAGAGACCCAGTACTTC
>.|many|TRBV6-5|TRBJ1-2
CASSYSTATGRGYTF
TGTGCCAGCAGTTACTCGACGGCCACAGGACGCGGCTACACCTTC
>.|many|TRBV20-1|TRBJ2-7
CSANPGGYDEQYF
TGCAGTGCTAATCCCGGAGGGTACGACGAGCAGTACTTC
>.|.|TRBV20-1|TRBJ2-7
CSALDYPYYEQYF
TGCAGTGCGTTGGACTATCCCTATTACGAGCAGTACTTC
>.|many|TRBV5-6|TRBJ1-5
CASSHITGGTPQHF
TGTGCCAGCAGCCATATCACTGGCGGGACGCCCCAGCATTTT
>TRBD2|many|TRBV7-9|TRBJ2-5
CASSLLSREVGTQYF
TGTGCCAGCAGCTTATTGTCCCGGGAGGTGGGGACCCAGTACTTC
>TRBD1|.|TRBV29-1|TRBJ1-2
CSVDAWTGDDYGYTF
TGCAGCGTTGACGCATGGACAGGGGATGACTATGGCTACACCTTC
>.|few|TRBV20-1|TRBJ2-7
CSAREVGEQYF
TGCAGTGCTAGAGAAGTTGGCGAGCAGTACTTC
>.|.|TRBV10-3|TRBJ1-3
CAISDILNPTGLSGNTIYF
TGTGCCATCAGTGATATCTTAAACCCAACAGGACTCTCTGGAAACACCATATATTTT
>TRBD2|few|TRBV10-3|TRBJ2-2
CAISAAGLAGVNTGELFF
TGTGCCATCAGTGCCGCAGGACTAGCGGGAGTGAACACCGGGGAGCTGTTTTTT
>TRBD1|few|TRBV6-1|TRBJ2-7
CASRGMRTGSYEQYF
TGTGCCAGCAGGGGGATGCGGACAGGGTCCTACGAGCAGTACTTC
>.|.|TRBV5-5|TRBJ1-1
CASSLLSTGITEAFF
TGTGCCAGCAGCTTGCTTTCGACGGGGATCACTGAAGCTTTCTTT
>TRBD1|few|TRBV5-1|TRBJ2-7
CASSGQGTYEQYF
TGCGCCAGTTCGGGACAGGGGACCTACGAGCAGTACTTC
>.|many|TRBV12-3/TRBV12-4|TRBJ1-2
CASSQNRVNGYTF
TGTGCCAGCAGTCAAAACAGGGTGAATGGCTACACCTTC
>.|.|TRBV29-1|TRBJ2-7
CSASGPDEQYF
TGCAGCGCCTCCGGCCCGGACGAGCAGTACTTC
>TRBD1|few|TRBV27|TRBJ2-3
CASSSPGQATDTQYF
TGTGCCAGCAGTTCACCGGGACAGGCAACAGATACGCAGTATTTT
>.|few|TRBV6-5|TRBJ2-5
CASSYSAVETQYF
TGTGCCAGCAGTTACTCAGCGGTGGAGACCCAGTACTTC
>TRBD1|few|TRBV10-3|TRBJ2-6
CAISRDRGTGANVLTF
TGTGCCATCAGTCGGGACAGGGGGACTGGGGCCAACGTCCTGACTTTC
>.|.|TRBV19|TRBJ1-3
CASRGTTVSGNTIYF
TGTGCCAGTAGAGGGACAACCGTCTCTGGAAACACCATATATTTT
>.|.|TRBV20-1|TRBJ1-5
CSASQGEFSNQPQHF
TGCAGTGCTAGTCAGGGAGAATTTAGCAATCAGCCCCAGCATTTT